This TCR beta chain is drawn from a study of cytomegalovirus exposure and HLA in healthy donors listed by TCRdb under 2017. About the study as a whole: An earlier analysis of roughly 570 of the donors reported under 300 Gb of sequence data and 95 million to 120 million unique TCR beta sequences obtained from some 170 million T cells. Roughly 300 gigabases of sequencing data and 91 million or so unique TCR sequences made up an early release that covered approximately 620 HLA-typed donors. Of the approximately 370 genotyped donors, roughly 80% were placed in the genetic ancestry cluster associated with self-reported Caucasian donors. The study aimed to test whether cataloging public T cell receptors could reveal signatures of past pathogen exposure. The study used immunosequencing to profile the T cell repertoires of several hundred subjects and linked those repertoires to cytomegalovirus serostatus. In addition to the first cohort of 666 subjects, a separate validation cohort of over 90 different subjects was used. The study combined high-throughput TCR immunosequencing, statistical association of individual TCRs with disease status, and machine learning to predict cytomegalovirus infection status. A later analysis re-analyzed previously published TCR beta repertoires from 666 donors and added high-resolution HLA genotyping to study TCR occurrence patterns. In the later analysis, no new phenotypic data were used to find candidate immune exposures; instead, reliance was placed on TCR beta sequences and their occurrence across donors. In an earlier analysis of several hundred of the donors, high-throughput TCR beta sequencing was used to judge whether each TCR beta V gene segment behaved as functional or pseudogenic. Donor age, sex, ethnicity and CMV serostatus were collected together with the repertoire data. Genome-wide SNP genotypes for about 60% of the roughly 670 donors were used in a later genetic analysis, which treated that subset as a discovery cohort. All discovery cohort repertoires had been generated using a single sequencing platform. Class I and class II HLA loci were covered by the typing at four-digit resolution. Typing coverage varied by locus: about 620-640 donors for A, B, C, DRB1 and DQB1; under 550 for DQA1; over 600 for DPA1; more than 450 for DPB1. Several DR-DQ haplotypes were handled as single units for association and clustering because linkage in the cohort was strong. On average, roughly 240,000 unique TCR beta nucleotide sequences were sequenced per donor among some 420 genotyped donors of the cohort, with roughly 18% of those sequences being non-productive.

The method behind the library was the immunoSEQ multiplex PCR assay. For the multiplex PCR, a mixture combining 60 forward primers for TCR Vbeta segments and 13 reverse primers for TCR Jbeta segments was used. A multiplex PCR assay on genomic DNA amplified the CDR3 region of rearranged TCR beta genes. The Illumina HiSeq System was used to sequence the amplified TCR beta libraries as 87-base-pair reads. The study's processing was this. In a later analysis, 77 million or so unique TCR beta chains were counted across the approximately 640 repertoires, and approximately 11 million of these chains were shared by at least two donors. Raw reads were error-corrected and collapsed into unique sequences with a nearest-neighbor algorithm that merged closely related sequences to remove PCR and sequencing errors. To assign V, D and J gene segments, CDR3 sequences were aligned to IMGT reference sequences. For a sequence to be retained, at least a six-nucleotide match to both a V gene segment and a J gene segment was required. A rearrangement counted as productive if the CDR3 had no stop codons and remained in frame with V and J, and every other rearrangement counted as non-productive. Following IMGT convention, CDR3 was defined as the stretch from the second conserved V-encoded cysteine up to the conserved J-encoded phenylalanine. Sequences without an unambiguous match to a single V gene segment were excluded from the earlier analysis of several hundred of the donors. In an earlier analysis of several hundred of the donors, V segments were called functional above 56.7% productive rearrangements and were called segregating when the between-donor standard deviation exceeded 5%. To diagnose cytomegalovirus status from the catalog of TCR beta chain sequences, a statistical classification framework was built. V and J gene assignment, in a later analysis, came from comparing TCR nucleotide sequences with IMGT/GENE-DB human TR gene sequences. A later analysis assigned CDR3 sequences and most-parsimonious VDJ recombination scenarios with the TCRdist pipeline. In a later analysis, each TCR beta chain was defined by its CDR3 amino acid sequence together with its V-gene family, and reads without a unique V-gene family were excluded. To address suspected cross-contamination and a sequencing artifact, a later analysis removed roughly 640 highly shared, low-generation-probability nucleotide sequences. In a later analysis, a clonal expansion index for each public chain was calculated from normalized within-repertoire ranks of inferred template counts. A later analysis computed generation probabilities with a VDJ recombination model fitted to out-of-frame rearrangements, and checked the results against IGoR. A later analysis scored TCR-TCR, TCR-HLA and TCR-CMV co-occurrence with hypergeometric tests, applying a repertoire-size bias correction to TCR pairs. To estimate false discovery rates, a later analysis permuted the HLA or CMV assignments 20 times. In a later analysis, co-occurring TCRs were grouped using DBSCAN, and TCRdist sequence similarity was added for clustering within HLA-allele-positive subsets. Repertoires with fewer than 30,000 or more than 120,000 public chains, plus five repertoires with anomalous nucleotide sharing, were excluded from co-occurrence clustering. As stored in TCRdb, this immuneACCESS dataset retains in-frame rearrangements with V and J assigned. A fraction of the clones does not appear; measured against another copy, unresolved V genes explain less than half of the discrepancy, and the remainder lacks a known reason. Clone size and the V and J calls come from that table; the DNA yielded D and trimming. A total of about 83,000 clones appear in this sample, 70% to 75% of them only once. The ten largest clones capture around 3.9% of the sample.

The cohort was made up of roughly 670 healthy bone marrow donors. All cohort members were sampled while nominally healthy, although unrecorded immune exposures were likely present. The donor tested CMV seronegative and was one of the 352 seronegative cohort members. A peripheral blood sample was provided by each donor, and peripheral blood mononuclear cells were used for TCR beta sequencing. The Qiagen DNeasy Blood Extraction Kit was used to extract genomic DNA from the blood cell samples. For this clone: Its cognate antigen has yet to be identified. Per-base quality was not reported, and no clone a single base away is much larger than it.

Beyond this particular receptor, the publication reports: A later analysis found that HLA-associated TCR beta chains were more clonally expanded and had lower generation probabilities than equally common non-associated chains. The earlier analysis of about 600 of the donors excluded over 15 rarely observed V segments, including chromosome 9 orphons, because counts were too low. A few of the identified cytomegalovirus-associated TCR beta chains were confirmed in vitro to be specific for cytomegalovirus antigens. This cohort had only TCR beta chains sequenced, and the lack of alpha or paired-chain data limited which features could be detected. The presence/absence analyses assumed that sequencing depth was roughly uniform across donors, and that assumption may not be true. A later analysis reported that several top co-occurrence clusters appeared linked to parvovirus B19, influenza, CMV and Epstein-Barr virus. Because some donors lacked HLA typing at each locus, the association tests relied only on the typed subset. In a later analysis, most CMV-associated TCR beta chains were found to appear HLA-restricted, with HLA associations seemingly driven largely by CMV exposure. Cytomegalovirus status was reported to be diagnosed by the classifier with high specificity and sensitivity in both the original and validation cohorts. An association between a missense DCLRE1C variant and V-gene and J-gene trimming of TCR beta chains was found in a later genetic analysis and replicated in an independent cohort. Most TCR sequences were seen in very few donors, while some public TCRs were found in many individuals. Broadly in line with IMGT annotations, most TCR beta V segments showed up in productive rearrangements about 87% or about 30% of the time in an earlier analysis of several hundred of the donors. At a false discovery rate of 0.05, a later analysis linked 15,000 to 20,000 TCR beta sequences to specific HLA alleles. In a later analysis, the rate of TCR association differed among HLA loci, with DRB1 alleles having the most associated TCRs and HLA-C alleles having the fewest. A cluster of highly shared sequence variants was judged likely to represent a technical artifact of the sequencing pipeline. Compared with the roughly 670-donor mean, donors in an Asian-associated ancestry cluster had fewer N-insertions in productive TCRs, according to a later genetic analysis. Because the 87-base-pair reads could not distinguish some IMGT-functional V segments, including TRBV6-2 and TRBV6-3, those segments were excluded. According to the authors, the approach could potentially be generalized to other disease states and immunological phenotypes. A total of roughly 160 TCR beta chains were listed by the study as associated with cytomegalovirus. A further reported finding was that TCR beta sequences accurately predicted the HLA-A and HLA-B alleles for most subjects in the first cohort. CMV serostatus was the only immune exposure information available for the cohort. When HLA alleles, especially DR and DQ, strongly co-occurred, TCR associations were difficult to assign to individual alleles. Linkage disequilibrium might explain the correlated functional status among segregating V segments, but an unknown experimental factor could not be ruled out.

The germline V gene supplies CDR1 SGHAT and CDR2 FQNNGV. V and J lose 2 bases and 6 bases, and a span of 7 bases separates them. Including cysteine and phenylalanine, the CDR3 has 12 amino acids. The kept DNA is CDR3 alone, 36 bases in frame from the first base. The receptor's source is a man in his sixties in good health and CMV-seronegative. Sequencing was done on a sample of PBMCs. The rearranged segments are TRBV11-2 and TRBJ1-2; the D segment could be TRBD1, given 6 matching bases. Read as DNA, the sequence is TGTGCCAGCAGCTTACAGGGGAATGGCTACACCTTC. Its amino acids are CASSLQGNGYTF.